This TCR beta chain was sequenced during a study of OX40 agonist ivuxolimab in advanced cancers. Study-level findings and limits: Antigen specificity of clonally expanded peripheral T cells was not established.

Using immunoSEQ multiplex PCR, the repertoire was profiled, and TCRdb retains in-frame clones only, with some absent. Among more than 80,000 clones, around nine tenths were seen once, and the ten largest hold 1.1% to 1.5%. With respect to this clone: What it binds is not known.

The CDR3 consists of 15 residues. Germline V gene data show CDR1 as SGHTS and CDR2 as YDEGEE. V shed 4 bases and J shed 3 bases, with 13 bases lying between them. The specimen was CD4+ or CD8+ T cells sorted from blood, collected in a trial of the OX40 agonist ivuxolimab. This receptor was obtained from an adult with an advanced solid tumor such as melanoma, head and neck, liver or kidney cancer. The chain combines TRBV5-8 with TRBJ1-4, with a weak D call TRBD1 (5 bases). The CDR3, as DNA: TGTGCCAGCAGCCCCCACCGGACATCTAATGAAAAACTGTTTTTT. Translating it yields CASSPHRTSNEKLFF.